This T cell receptor (beta chain) derives from a study of blood T cell repertoires in COVID-19 (dated by TCRdb to 2020 to 2022). Notes on the research overall: Samples covering the acute and convalescent phases of COVID-19 were provided by collaborators in the United States, Italy and Spain. The prospective study material was composed of cDNA or gDNA derived from T cells, B-cell-depleted T cells, or PBMCs. Subjects who had been exposed to COVID-19, were actively infected with it, or had recovered from it provided the deeply sampled blood TCRbeta repertoires that made up the dataset. The repertoires were released in a freely available public database meant as a resource for research on the immune response to SARS-CoV-2. The samples were drawn from two sources: the first 160 participants of the ongoing ImmuneRACE study, and over 950 subjects contributed by 6 global collaborators. A de-identified subject ID, COVID-19 status, age in years and sex were almost always included in the sample metadata. HLA class I and class II types, where available, came from metadata supplied by the sample provider rather than from assay-based typing.

Overall study results and their limits: The quantity of clinical and demographic metadata differed by source and by participant and was supplied without curation.

The CDR3 goes from the cysteine to the phenylalanine over 14 residues. Only the CDR3 DNA stays, 42 bases, in frame from base 1. The germline V gene sets CDR1 to MNHEY and CDR2 to SVGAGI. V is shortened by 2 bases, J by 1 base, and the region joining them spans 8 bases. About this clone itself: Its antigen is unknown. Base quality data are lacking; no much larger clone is found one base away.

TCRbeta CDR3 regions were amplified from genomic DNA using the immunoSEQ Assay, a bias-controlled multiplex PCR. In the paper's pipeline: The number of nucleated cells in each sample was estimated from the amplification of reference gene primers within the assay. To quantify the absolute abundance of each unique TCRbeta CDR3 rearrangement, sequence reads were collapsed and filtered. For each sample, productive Simpson clonality was calculated as the square root of Simpson's diversity index across productive rearrangements. TCRdb limited this immuneACCESS table to in-frame rearrangements with V and J called. A share of clones is missing; checked studies link under half to unresolved V genes, and the rest is unexplained. D and trimming were read from the DNA, whereas the V and J calls and clone size are those reported in that table. The sample table shows some 110,000 clones, and roughly four fifths are seen once. Of the sample, 4.5% to 6% falls within the top ten clones.

At one collaborating source in Seattle, patients were enrolled during active infection and were followed longitudinally through the course of disease. Collaborating institutions collected whole blood in K2EDTA tubes following their own protocols. Collaborator samples were shipped for TCRbeta analysis as frozen whole blood, isolated PBMCs, or DNA extracted from either sample type. The chain is made from TRBV6-5 and TRBJ2-5; a weak D assignment points to TRBD2 (5 bases agree). The sequence was collected from a man at least 80 years old with COVID-19, enrolled during active disease. The sample consisted of peripheral blood. The DNA reads TGTGCCAGCAGTTACGCCGGGATCCAAGAGACCCAGTACTTC. This translates into CASSYAGIQETQYF.